This T cell receptor (beta chain) was sequenced for a study of PD-1 blockade in classical Hodgkin lymphoma. Time point reported: cycle 4 day 1 (C4D1), after 6 weeks of nivolumab. All patients experienced relapse after autologous stem cell transplantation, and brentuximab vedotin exposure was variable. Magnetic negative selection purified CD4+ T cells from thawed PBMCs. In the case of this clone: The antigen remains undetermined.

The table came from immunoSEQ multiplex PCR; TCRdb's copy has only in-frame clones and leaves some out. The sample has around 27,000 clones; approximately 85% are singletons. The CDR3 runs 14 residues. Trimming removed 5 bases from V and 4 bases from J; junction bases left unmatched: 7. The germline gives CDR1 MNHEY, CDR2 SVGAGI. Study results and limitations: Healthy donors reportedly exceeded newly diagnosed patients in baseline TCR diversity.

The gene calls are TRBV6-5 and TRBJ2-7, with 8 bases matching TRBD1. The sample consisted of CD4+ T cells from blood, taken before the fourth cycle of nivolumab. This clonotype was obtained from a human donor with classical Hodgkin lymphoma. The CDR3 DNA reads TGTGCCAGCAGTGGCAGGGGGCTCTTTTACGAGCAGTACTTC. It yields the protein CASSGRGLFYEQYF.